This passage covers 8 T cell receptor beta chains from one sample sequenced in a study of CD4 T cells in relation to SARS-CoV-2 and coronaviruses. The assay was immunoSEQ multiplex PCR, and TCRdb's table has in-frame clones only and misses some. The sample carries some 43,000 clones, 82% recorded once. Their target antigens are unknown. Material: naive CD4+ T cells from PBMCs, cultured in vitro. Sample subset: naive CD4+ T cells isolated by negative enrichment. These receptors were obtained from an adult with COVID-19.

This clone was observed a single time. The CDR3 nucleotides are TGTGCCAGCAGTGGAGGGTCCTACCCCACAGATACGCAGTATTTT. This encodes CASSGGSYPTDTQYF. The V and J genes are TRBV27 and TRBJ2-3; possibly TRBD2 for D (6 bases). Trimming cost V 5 bases and J 2 bases, with 14 bases left between them. Germline V gene data show CDR1 as MNHEY and CDR2 as SMNVEV (reference sequence). The CDR3 consists of 15 residues.

The DNA for the CDR3 is TGTGCCACCAGTGATTTTAAATCCGGCAGCTATGGCTACACCTTC. It translates to CATSDFKSGSYGYTF. V gene TRBV24-1 combines with J gene TRBJ1-2; D gene ambiguous. Germline lookup yields CDR1 KGHDR and CDR2 SFDVKD. Trimming cost V 1 base and J 4 bases, with 12 bases left between them. There are 15 residues in the CDR3.

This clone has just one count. The chain's CDR3 is CATSRDEGEPQHF. In DNA, the CDR3 is TGTGCCACCAGCAGAGATGAGGGGGAGCCCCAGCATTTT. The J gene is TRBJ1-5, the V gene TRBV15; D possibly corresponds to TRBD1 (6 bases). Between the trimmed V and J ends, which lost 0 bases and 8 bases, there was a span of 8 bases. This CDR3 comprises 13 residues. Per the germline V gene, CDR1 is LNHNV and CDR2 is YYDKDF (reference sequence).

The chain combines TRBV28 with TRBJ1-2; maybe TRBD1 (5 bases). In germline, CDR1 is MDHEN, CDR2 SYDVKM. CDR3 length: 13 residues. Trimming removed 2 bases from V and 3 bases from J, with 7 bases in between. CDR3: CASSLDSYYGYTF. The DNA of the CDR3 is TGTGCCAGCAGTTTAGACAGCTACTATGGCTACACCTTC.

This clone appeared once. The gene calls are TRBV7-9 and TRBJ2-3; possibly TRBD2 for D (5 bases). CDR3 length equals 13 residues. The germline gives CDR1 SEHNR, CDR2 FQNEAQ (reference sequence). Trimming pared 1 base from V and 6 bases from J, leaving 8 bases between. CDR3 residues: CASSLVTGDTQYF. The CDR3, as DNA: TGTGCCAGCAGCTTAGTTACGGGGGATACGCAGTATTTT. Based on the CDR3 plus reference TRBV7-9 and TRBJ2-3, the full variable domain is DTGVSQNPRHKITKRGQNVTFRCDPISEHNRLYWYRQTLGQGPEFLTYFQNEAQLEKSRLLSDRFSAERPKGSFSTLEIQRTEQGDSAMYLCASSLVTGDTQYFGPGTRLTVL.

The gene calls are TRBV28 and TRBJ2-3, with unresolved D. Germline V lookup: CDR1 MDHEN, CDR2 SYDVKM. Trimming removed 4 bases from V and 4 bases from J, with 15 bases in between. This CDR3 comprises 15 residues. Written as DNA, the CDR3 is TGTGCCAGCAGTTACCGAGGAGTAGCCGCAGATACGCAGTATTTT. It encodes CASSYRGVAADTQYF.

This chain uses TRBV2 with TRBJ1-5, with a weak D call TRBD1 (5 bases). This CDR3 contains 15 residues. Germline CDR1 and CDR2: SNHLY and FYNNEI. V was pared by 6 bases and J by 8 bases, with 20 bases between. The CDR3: CASRQDIGAREPQHF. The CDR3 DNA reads TGTGCCAGCAGACAAGACATCGGGGCCCGGGAGCCCCAGCATTTT.

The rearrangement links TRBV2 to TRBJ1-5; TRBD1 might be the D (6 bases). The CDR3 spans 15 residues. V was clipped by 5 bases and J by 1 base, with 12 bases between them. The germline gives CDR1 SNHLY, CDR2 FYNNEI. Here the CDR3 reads CASSPIQGSNQPQHF. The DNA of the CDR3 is TGTGCCAGCAGTCCAATACAGGGAAGCAATCAGCCCCAGCATTTT.